This T cell receptor beta chain originates from a study of T cells in Graves' hyperthyroidism and ophthalmopathy (dated by TCRdb to the late 2010s). The study in broad terms: Peripheral blood was collected at initial diagnosis, before any treatment. To identify TCR V-J signatures that set the groups apart, the researchers used a discovery cohort of more than 95 patients, made up of 40 to 45 with Graves' ophthalmopathy and 57 with stable Graves' hyperthyroidism. Whether ophthalmopathy could be predicted prospectively was tested in an independent validation cohort made up of about 20 hyperthyroidism patients plus 17 patients who later progressed to ophthalmopathy. The 75 to 100 discovery patients were randomly split 7:3 into training and test sets. Thyroid tissue and blood T-cell repertoires from six Graves' hyperthyroidism patients were also compared in the study. After blood sampling, hyperthyroidism patients were treated with methimazole at a starting dose of 30 mg daily, and ophthalmopathy patients were treated with high-dose intravenous methylprednisolone. The paper describes TCR Vbeta CDR3 sequencing of 120 to 150 peripheral blood samples, made up of 40 to 45 ophthalmopathy patients, approximately 73 hyperthyroidism patients and about 17 progressor patients. Broad study findings and their caveats: Blood samples also contained most of the expanded thyroid clonotypes (frequency above 0.001), which suggests that blood repertoires may reflect thyroid immune responses. Ophthalmopathy was separated from stable hyperthyroidism by a 13 V-J signature model, with roughly 88% sensitivity and about 81% specificity obtained in cross-validation and 80%/75% obtained in testing. In validation, the model predicted progression to ophthalmopathy with roughly 70% sensitivity and 72% to 85% specificity, a median of around six months before onset. No statistical method was used to fix the sample size in advance, and group allocation was not hidden from the investigators.

TCR beta CDR3 regions were amplified from RNA transcripts. For the first round of RT-PCR on the TCR CDR3, the HTBI primer set was used together with the Qiagen OneStep RT-PCR kit. Libraries were constructed in a second round of multiplex PCR, after which size selection and purification were carried out. Sequencing of the libraries was done on an Illumina HiSeq2000 using paired-end 100 bp reads. The study's own analysis went as follows. SOAPnuke was used to process the raw data, throwing out any read that contained adapters or uncalled bases, had a mean Phred below 15, or lacked an exact constant-primer or identifier match. COPE v1.2.5 was used to merge high-quality paired reads, and clonotypes were defined as unique nucleotide sequences. MiTCR v1.1 was used to align clonotypes to the IMGT TRBV, TRBD and TRBJ reference segments. Analysis was restricted to V-J combinations with a frequency above 0.0001, which covered 99.2% of repertoires. The TCS score was defined as the ratio of F50 (clonal expansion) to E x V (chaos), calculated using BLOSUM62-based TCRdist between CDR3 peptides within each V-J. Welch's t-statistics and random forest reduced roughly 540 V-J features to about 12, which were used in a naive Bayes classifier (R e1071). Through fastp at Q25 and MiXCR, TCRdb rebuilt clones from the public reads, retaining in-frame beta chains. Rows with one shared CDR3 protein collapse into an entry with the most common genes and DNA. None of the V and J calls come from the authors' own analysis; TCRdb made them. This sample holds hundreds of thousands of distinct CDR3 sequences; 15% to 20% were observed only once. Under 3.5% of the sample comes from the top ten.

Trimming costs V 2 bases and J 0 bases, and their ends lie 15 bases apart. The cysteine opens and the phenylalanine closes a CDR3 of 17 amino acids. Only the CDR3 DNA stays, 51 bases, in frame from base 1. This clonotype appeared a few times. The antigen this receptor binds is unknown. No base-level quality is on record; no much larger clone is a single base apart. Moderately to severely active disease, a Clinical Activity Score of at least 3, a NOSPECS grade of at least 4, and a duration under 3 months were present in ophthalmopathy patients. The study excluded patients with uncontrolled infections, other autoimmune diseases, pregnancy or lactation. Diagnoses were based on clinical symptoms, serum thyroxine and TRAb, thyroid ultrasound and orbital computed tomography. PBMCs were separated from under 12 ml of fresh peripheral blood using Ficoll-Paque density gradient centrifugation. Trizol reagent was used to extract total RNA, and RNA quality was then checked on an Agilent 2100 Bioanalyzer.

This chain is built from TRBV12-3 or TRBV12-4 and TRBJ2-3; TRBD2 is a possible D gene, resting on 7 matching bases. The specimen was blood. The source of this sequence is a woman between 40 and 55 years old with Graves' ophthalmopathy. The DNA is TGTGCCAGCAGTTTAAGGGGGGGATTCACTAGCACAGATACGCAGTATTTT. It translates as CASSLRGGFTSTDTQYF.